This T cell receptor (beta chain) was found in a study of T cell changes during pregnancy in multiple sclerosis. Sequencing used immunoSEQ multiplex PCR; TCRdb keeps in-frame clones, though not all of them. Here the sample spans around 59,000 clones, around 92% being singletons. The sequence came from a female donor with multiple sclerosis, enrolled in a pregnancy study. The sample was peripheral blood, taken in the first trimester of pregnancy.

The CDR3 reads CASSVSLAGGFQETQYF. CDR3 nucleotides: TGTGCCAGCAGCGTTTCTCTAGCGGGGGGCTTCCAAGAGACCCAGTACTTC. The chain uses TRBV9 and TRBJ2-5; 11 bases are shared with TRBD2. Trimming cost V 2 bases and J 1 base; bases outside gene matches: 7. The CDR3 loop spans 17 amino acids. CDR1 SGDLS and CDR2 YYNGEE come from the germline V gene.